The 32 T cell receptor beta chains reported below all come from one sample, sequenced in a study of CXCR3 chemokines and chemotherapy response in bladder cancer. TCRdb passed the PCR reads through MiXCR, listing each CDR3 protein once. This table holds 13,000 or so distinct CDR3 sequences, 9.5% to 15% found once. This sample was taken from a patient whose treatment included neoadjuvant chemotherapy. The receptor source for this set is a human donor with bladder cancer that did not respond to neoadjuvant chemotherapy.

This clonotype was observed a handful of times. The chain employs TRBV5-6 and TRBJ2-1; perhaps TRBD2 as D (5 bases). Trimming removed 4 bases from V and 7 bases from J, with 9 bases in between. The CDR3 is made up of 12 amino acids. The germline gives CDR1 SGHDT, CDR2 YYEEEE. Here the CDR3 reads CASSPDWNEQFF. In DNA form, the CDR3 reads TGTGCCAGCAGCCCGGACTGGAATGAGCAGTTCTTC.

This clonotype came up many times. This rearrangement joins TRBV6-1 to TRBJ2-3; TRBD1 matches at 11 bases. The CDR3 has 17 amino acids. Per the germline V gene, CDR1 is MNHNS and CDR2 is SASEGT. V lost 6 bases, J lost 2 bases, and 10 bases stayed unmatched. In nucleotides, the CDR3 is TGTGCCAGCAGGGACAGGGGGCATCTGGGGGACACAGATACGCAGTATTTT. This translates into CASRDRGHLGDTDTQYF.

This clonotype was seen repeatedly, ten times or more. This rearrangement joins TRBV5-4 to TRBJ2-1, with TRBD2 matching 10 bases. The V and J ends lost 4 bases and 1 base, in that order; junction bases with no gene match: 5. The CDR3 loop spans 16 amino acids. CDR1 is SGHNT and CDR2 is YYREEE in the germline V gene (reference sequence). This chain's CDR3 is CASSASGGASYNEQFF. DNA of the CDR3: TGTGCCAGCAGCGCGAGCGGGGGGGCTTCCTACAATGAGCAGTTCTTC.

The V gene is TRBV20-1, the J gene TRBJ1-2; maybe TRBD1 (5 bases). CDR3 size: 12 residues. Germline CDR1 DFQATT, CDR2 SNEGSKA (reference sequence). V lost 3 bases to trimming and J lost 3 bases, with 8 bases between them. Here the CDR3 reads CSASGGHYGYTF. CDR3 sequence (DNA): TGCAGTGCTAGCGGGGGTCACTATGGCTACACCTTC.

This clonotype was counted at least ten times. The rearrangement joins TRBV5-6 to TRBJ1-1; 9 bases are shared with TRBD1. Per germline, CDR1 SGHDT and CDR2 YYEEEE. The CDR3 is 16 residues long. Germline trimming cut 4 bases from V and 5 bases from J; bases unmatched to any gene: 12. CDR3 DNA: TGTGCCAGCAGCCCCCCCGGACAGGGGTTGAGGACTGAAGCTTTCTTT. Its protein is CASSPPGQGLRTEAFF. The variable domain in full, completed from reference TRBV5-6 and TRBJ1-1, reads DAGVTQSPTHLIKTRGQQVTLRCSPKSGHDTVSWYQQALGQGPQFIFQYYEEEERQRGNFPDRFSGHQFPNYSSELNVNALLLGDSALYLCASSPPGQGLRTEAFFGQGTRLTVV.

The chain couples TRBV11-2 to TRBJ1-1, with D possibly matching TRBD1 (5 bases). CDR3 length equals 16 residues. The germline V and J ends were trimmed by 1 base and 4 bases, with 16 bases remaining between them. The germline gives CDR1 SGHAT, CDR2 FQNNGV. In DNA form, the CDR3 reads TGTGCCAGCAGCTTAGTAGGCGGCACCGGGGGCACTGAAGCTTTCTTT. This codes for CASSLVGGTGGTEAFF. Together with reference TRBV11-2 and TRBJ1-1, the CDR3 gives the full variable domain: EAGVAQSPRYKIIEKRQSVAFWCNPISGHATLYWYQQILGQGPKLLIQFQNNGVVDDSQLPKDRFSAERLKGVDSTLKIQPAKLEDSAVYLCASSLVGGTGGTEAFFGQGTRLTVV.

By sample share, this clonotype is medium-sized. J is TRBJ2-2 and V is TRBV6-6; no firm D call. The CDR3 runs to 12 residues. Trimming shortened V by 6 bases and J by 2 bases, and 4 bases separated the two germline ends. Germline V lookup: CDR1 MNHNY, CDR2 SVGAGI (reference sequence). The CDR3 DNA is TGTGCCAGCAGCCCCAACACCGGGGAGCTGTTTTTT. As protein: CASSPNTGELFF.

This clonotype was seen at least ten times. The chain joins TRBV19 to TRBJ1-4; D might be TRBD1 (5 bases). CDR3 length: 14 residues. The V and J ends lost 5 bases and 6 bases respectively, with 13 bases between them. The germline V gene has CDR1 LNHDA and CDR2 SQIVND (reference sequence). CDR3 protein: CASSPLQGHEKLFF. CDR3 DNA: TGTGCCAGTAGTCCCCTTCAGGGACATGAAAAACTGTTTTTT.

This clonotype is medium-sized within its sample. In nucleotides, the CDR3 is TGTGCCATCAGTCCGGGACTAGCGGGGTACAATGAGCAGTTCTTC. It encodes CAISPGLAGYNEQFF. The chain uses TRBV10-3 and TRBJ2-1; 13 bases map to TRBD2. CDR1 is ENHRY and CDR2 is SYGVKD in the germline V gene. The CDR3 length is 15 residues. Trimming at V came to 5 bases and at J to 4 bases, leaving 2 bases not matched to a gene.

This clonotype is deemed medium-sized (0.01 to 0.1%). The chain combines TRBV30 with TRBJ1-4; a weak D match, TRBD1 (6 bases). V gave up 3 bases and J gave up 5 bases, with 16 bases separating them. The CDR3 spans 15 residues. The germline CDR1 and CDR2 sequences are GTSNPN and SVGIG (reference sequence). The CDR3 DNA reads TGTGCCTGGAGGGCTAACGGGGGGGGCAATGAAAAACTGTTTTTT. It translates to CAWRANGGGNEKLFF.

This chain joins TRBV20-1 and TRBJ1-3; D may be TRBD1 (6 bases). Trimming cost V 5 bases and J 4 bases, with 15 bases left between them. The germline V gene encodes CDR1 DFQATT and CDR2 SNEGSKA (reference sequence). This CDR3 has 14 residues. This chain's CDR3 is CSAFDRSGGNTIYF. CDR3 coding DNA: TGCAGTGCTTTCGACAGGAGCGGAGGAAACACCATATATTTT.

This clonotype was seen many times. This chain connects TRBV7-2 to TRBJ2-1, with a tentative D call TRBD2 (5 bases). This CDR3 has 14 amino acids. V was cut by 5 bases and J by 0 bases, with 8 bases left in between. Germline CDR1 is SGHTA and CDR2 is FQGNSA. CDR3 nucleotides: TGTGCCAGCAGCCTTACTAGCTCCTACAATGAGCAGTTCTTC. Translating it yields CASSLTSSYNEQFF. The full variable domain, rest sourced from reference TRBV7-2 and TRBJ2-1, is GAGVSQSPSNKVTEKGKDVELRCDPISGHTALYWYRQSLGQGLEFLIYFQGNSAPDKSGLPSDRFSAERTGGSVSTLTIQRTQQEDSAVYLCASSLTSSYNEQFFGPGTRLTVL.

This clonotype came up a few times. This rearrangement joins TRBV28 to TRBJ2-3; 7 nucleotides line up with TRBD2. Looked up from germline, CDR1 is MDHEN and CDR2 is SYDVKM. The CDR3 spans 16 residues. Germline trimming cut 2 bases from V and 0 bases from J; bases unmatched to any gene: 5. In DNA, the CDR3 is TGTGCCAGCAGTTTAAGTGCTAGCGGAAGCACAGATACGCAGTATTTT. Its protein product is CASSLSASGSTDTQYF.

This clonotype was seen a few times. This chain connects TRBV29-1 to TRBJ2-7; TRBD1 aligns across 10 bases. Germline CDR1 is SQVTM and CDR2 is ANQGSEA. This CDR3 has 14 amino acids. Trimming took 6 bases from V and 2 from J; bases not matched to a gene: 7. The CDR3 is CSVATGTGAYEQYF. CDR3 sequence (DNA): TGCAGCGTGGCAACCGGGACAGGGGCCTACGAGCAGTACTTC.

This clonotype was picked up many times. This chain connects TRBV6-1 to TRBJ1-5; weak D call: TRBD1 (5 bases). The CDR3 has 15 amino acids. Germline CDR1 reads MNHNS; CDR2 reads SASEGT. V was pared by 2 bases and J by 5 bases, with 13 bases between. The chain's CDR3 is CASSESGGPHQPQHF. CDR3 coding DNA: TGTGCCAGCAGTGAAAGTGGGGGACCTCATCAGCCCCAGCATTTT.

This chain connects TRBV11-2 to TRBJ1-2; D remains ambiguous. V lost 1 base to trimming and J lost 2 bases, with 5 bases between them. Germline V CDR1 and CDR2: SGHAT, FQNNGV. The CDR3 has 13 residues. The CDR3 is CASSLGQNYGYTF. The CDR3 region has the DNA TGTGCCAGCAGCTTAGGACAAAACTATGGCTACACCTTC.

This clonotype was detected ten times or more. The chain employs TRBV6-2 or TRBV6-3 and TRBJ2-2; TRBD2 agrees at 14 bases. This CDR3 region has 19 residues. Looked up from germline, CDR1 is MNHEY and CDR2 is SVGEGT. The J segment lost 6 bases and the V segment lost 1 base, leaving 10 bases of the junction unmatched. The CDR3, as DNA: TGTGCCAGCAGTTACTATCCCGGGACTAGCGGGAGAGGTGCCGGGGAGCTGTTTTTT. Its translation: CASSYYPGTSGRGAGELFF.

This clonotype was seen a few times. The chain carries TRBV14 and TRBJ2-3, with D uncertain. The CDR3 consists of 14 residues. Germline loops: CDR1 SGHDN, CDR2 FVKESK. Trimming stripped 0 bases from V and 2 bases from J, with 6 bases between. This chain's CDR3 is CASSQERITDTQYF. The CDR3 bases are TGTGCCAGCAGCCAAGAGCGGATCACAGATACGCAGTATTTT.

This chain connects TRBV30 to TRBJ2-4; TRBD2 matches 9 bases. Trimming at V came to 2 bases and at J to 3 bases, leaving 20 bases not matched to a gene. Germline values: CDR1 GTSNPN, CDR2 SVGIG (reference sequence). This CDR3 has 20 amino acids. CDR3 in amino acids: CAWSPRVSGRRDMGKNIQYF. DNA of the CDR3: TGTGCCTGGAGTCCACGGGTCAGCGGGAGGAGAGATATGGGCAAAAACATTCAGTACTTC.

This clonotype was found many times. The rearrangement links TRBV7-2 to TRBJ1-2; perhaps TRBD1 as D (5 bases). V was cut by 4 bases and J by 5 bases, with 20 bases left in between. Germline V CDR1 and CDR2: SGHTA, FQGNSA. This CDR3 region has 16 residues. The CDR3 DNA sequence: TGTGCCAGCAGCTCCTTAGGAGGGGACGGAGGGTATGGCTACACCTTC. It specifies CASSSLGGDGGYGYTF.

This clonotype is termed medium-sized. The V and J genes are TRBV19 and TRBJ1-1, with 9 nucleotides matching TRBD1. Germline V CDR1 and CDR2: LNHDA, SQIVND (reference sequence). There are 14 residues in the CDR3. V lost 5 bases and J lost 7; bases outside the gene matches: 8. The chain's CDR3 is CASSPGQGSSEAFF. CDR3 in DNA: TGTGCCAGTAGTCCGGGACAGGGTTCGAGTGAAGCTTTCTTT.

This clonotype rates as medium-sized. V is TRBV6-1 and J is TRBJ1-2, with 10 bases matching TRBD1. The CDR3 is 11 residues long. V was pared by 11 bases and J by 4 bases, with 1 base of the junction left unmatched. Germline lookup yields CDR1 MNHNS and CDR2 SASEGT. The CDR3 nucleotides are TGTGCCGGGACAGGGGCCTATGGCTACACCTTC. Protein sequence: CAGTGAYGYTF.

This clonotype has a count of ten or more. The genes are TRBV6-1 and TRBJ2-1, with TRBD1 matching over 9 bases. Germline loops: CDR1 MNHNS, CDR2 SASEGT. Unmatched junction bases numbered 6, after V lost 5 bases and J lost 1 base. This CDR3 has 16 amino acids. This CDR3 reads CASSRTGTGSYNEQFF. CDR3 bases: TGTGCCAGCAGTAGGACCGGGACAGGGTCCTACAATGAGCAGTTCTTC.

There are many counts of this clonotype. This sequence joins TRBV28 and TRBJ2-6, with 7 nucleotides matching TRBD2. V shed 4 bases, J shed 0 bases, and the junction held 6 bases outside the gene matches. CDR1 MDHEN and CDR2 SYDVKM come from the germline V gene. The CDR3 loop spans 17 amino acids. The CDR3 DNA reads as TGTGCCAGCAGTTCCAGAGCTAGCGGCTCTGGGGCCAACGTCCTGACTTTC. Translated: CASSSRASGSGANVLTF.

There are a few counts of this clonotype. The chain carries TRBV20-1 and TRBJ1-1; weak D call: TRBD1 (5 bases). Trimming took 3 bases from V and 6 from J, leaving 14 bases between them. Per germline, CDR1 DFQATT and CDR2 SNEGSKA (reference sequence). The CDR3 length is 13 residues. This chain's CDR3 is CSARGGIGSEAFF. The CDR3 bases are TGCAGTGCTAGGGGGGGGATCGGATCTGAAGCTTTCTTT.

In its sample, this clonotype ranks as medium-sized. The CDR3: CASSLNRLTDTQYF. CDR3 DNA: TGTGCCAGCAGCTTAAACAGATTAACAGATACGCAGTATTTT. This chain uses TRBV7-2 with TRBJ2-3, with unresolved D. This CDR3 is built from 14 residues. Germline CDR1 and CDR2: SGHTA and FQGNSA. V was cut by 2 bases and J by 3 bases, with 9 bases left in between.

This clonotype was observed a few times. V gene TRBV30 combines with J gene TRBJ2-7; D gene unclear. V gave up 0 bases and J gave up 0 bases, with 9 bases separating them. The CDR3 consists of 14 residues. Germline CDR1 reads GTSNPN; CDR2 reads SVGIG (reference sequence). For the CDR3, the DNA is TGTGCCTGGAGTGTACCTGGGTACTCCTACGAGCAGTACTTC. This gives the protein CAWSVPGYSYEQYF.

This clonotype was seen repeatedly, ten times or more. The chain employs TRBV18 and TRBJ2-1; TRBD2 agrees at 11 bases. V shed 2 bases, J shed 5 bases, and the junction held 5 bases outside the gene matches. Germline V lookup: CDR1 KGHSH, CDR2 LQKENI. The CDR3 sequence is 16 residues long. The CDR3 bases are TGTGCCAGCTCACCAATCCTAGCGGGGGGCCACAATGAGCAGTTCTTC. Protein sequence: CASSPILAGGHNEQFF.

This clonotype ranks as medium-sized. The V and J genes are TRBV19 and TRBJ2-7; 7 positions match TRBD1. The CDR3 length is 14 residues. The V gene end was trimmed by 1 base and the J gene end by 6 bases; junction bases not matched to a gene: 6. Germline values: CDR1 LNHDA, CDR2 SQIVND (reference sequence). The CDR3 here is CASSIGDSRFEQYF. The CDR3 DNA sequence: TGTGCCAGTAGTATAGGGGACAGCCGCTTCGAGCAGTACTTC.

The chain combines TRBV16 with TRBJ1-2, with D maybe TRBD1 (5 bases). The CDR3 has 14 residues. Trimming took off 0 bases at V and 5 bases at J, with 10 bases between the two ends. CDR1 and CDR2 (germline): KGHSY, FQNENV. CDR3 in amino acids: CASSQSLDSYGYTF. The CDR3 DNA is TGTGCCAGCAGCCAATCCTTAGACAGTTATGGCTACACCTTC. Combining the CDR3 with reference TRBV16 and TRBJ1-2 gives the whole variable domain GEEVAQTPKHLVRGEGQKAKLYCAPIKGHSYVFWYQQVLKNEFKFLISFQNENVFDETGMPKERFSAKCLPNSPCSLEIQATKLEDSAVYFCASSQSLDSYGYTFGSGTRLTVV.

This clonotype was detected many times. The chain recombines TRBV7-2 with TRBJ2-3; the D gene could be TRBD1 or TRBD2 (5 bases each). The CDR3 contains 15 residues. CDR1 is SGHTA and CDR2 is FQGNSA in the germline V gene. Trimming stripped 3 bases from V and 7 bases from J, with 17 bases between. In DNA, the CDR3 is TGTGCCAGCAGCTTCGAGGGGTATGGGGGATATACGCAGTATTTT. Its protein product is CASSFEGYGGYTQYF.

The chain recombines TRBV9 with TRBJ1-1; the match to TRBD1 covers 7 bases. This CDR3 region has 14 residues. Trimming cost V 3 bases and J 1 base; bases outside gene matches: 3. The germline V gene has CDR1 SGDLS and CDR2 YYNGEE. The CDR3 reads CASSAGGSNTEAFF. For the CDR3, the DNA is TGTGCCAGCAGCGCAGGGGGATCGAACACTGAAGCTTTCTTT.